This is a list of T cell receptor beta chains from one sample in a study of vaccination and CD4 T cells after COVID-19. One entry per CDR3 protein, called by TCRdb with MiXCR from the PCR reads. The data show thousands of distinct CDR3 sequences, with around 63% seen just once and approximately 10% held by the top ten. Their antigens remain unidentified. The sample here was CD4+ T cells from blood, cultured in vitro, taken before SARS-CoV-2 vaccination. These receptors were obtained from a human donor who had recovered from COVID-19. CDR3s include the opening cysteine and the closing phenylalanine or tryptophan. Each record gives: V gene, J gene, clone size, D gene, CDR3 protein, CDR3 DNA. The D gene is left open where the match is weak. The size entry is marked missing in some rows and otherwise reads once, few, many or a size class.

V gene: TRBV6-1; J gene: TRBJ2-5; clone size: NA; D gene: NA; CDR3 protein: CASSGTSGKETQYF; CDR3 DNA: TGTGCCAGCAGTGGGACGTCTGGGAAGGAGACCCAGTACTTC
V gene: TRBV19; J gene: TRBJ1-5; clone size: once; D gene: NA; CDR3 protein: CASRIPGASNQPQHF; CDR3 DNA: TGTGCCAGTAGAATCCCGGGGGCTAGCAATCAGCCCCAGCATTTT
V gene: TRBV19; J gene: TRBJ2-5; clone size: NA; D gene: NA; CDR3 protein: CASSTPGRKETQYF; CDR3 DNA: TGTGCCAGTAGTACCCCCGGAAGGAAGGAGACCCAGTACTTC
V gene: TRBV20-1; J gene: TRBJ1-6; clone size: NA; D gene: NA; CDR3 protein: CSARAGPPANSPLHF; CDR3 DNA: TGCAGTGCTAGAGCCGGTCCTCCGGCTAATTCACCCCTCCACTTT
V gene: TRBV12-3/TRBV12-4; J gene: TRBJ1-2; clone size: NA; D gene: TRBD1; CDR3 protein: CASSFQGAGGYTF; CDR3 DNA: TGTGCCAGCAGTTTTCAGGGGGCAGGAGGCTACACCTTC
V gene: TRBV28; J gene: TRBJ1-1; clone size: NA; D gene: NA; CDR3 protein: CASSLLSGAGLNTEAFF; CDR3 DNA: TGTGCCAGCAGTTTATTGTCTGGGGCGGGTTTGAACACTGAAGCTTTCTTT
V gene: TRBV7-2; J gene: TRBJ2-3; clone size: once; D gene: TRBD2; CDR3 protein: CASSLPSGNADTQYF; CDR3 DNA: TGTGCCAGCAGCTTACCTAGCGGGAACGCAGATACGCAGTATTTT
V gene: TRBV6-1; J gene: TRBJ1-4; clone size: NA; D gene: NA; CDR3 protein: CASQGVGEKLFF; CDR3 DNA: TGTGCCAGCCAAGGGGTGGGAGAAAAACTGTTTTTT
V gene: TRBV11-3; J gene: TRBJ2-3; clone size: few; D gene: NA; CDR3 protein: CASSLAQPEDTQYF; CDR3 DNA: TGTGCCAGCAGCTTAGCCCAGCCGGAAGATACGCAGTATTTT
V gene: TRBV6-5; J gene: TRBJ2-1; clone size: once; D gene: TRBD2; CDR3 protein: CASSYPGGSYNEQFF; CDR3 DNA: TGTGCCAGCAGTTATCCGGGAGGTTCCTACAATGAGCAGTTCTTC
V gene: TRBV21-1; J gene: TRBJ1-6; clone size: NA; D gene: NA; CDR3 protein: CASSKVCGNDNSPLHF; CDR3 DNA: TGTGCCAGCAGCAAAGTATGCGGGAATGATAATTCACCCCTCCACTTT
V gene: TRBV21-1; J gene: TRBJ2-7; clone size: few; D gene: NA; CDR3 protein: CASSKVGVTYEQYF; CDR3 DNA: TGTGCCAGCAGCAAAGTTGGGGTAACCTACGAGCAGTACTTC
V gene: TRBV2; J gene: TRBJ1-5; clone size: NA; D gene: TRBD1; CDR3 protein: CASKYGQANQPQHF; CDR3 DNA: TGTGCCAGCAAATATGGACAGGCCAATCAGCCCCAGCATTTT
V gene: TRBV20-1; J gene: TRBJ2-7; clone size: NA; D gene: TRBD1; CDR3 protein: CSARGQGYSYEQYF; CDR3 DNA: TGCAGTGCTAGAGGACAGGGGTACTCCTACGAGCAGTACTTC
V gene: TRBV2; J gene: TRBJ2-3; clone size: NA; D gene: TRBD1; CDR3 protein: CASSRDRSTDTQYF; CDR3 DNA: TGTGCCAGCTCCAGGGACAGGAGCACAGATACGCAGTATTTT
V gene: TRBV27; J gene: TRBJ2-2; clone size: NA; D gene: TRBD1; CDR3 protein: CASSSLDREELFF; CDR3 DNA: TGTGCCAGCAGTTCACTGGACAGGGAGGAGCTGTTTTTT
V gene: TRBV20-1; J gene: TRBJ2-5; clone size: NA; D gene: NA; CDR3 protein: CSARPGGIQETQYF; CDR3 DNA: TGCAGTGCTCGACCAGGGGGGATTCAAGAGACCCAGTACTTC
V gene: TRBV30; J gene: TRBJ2-7; clone size: NA; D gene: NA; CDR3 protein: CAWSPRPTPYEQYF; CDR3 DNA: TGTGCCTGGAGTCCAAGACCTACCCCCTACGAGCAGTACTTC
V gene: TRBV5-1; J gene: TRBJ2-5; clone size: NA; D gene: TRBD1; CDR3 protein: CASSTPDRGVGRGTQYF; CDR3 DNA: TGCGCCAGCAGCACCCCTGACAGGGGAGTAGGTCGGGGGACCCAGTACTTC
V gene: TRBV20-1; J gene: TRBJ1-2; clone size: few; D gene: TRBD1; CDR3 protein: CSARVQGEGYTF; CDR3 DNA: TGCAGTGCTAGGGTTCAGGGGGAAGGCTACACCTTC
V gene: TRBV7-6; J gene: TRBJ1-1; clone size: NA; D gene: NA; CDR3 protein: CASSAEQGRDEAFF; CDR3 DNA: TGTGCCAGCAGCGCGGAACAGGGTAGGGATGAAGCTTTCTTT